These 32 T cell receptor beta chains share one sample of origin, sequenced in a study of Graves' ophthalmopathy and Graves' hyperthyroidism. TCR beta CDR3 amplification used RNA transcripts. First-round RT-PCR employed HTBI primers, with a second-round multiplex PCR after it. One entry per CDR3 protein results from TCRdb running MiXCR on the multiplex PCR reads. Among around 1.1 million distinct CDR3 sequences listed, roughly 35% were seen once. The sequenced sample consisted of peripheral blood or thyroid tissue (not recorded which). Receptor source: an adult man with Graves' hyperthyroidism.

This clonotype occurred a few times. The genes are TRBV5-1 and TRBJ2-7; D unresolved. V shed 4 bases and J shed 3 bases, with 11 bases lying between them. The CDR3 totals 13 residues. Germline CDR1 reads SGHRS; CDR2 reads YFSETQ. The CDR3 coding sequence is TGCGCCAGCAGCAAAAACGAACTCTACGAGCAGTACTTC. Translating gives CASSKNELYEQYF.

Notes on this clonotype: Given a much more abundant clone one base away, this may be a read error. The CDR3 DNA reads as TGTGCCATCAGTGTGACAGGGAACACTGAAGCTTTCTTT. It encodes CAISVTGNTEAFF. The rearrangement joins TRBV10-3 to TRBJ1-1; perhaps TRBD1 as D (6 bases). CDR1 and CDR2 from the germline V gene are ENHRY and SYGVKD. V gave up 4 bases and J gave up 1 base, with 7 bases separating them. This CDR3 comprises 13 residues.

Concerning this clonotype: One end of the junction fails to match germline, which may point to a read error. This rearrangement joins TRBV7-2 to TRBJ1-4, with D maybe TRBD1 (5 bases). Per germline, CDR1 SGHTA and CDR2 FQGNSA. The CDR3 covers 14 residues. The CDR3 DNA reads TGTGCCAGCAGCGGGGGATACCCGCATGAAAAACTGCTTTTT. Protein sequence: CASSGGYPHEKLLF.

The chain combines TRBV7-9 with TRBJ2-7; the match to TRBD1 covers 7 bases. Germline CDR1 SEHNR, CDR2 FQNEAQ (reference sequence). CDR3 length equals 16 residues. Trimming took 1 base from V and 4 from J; bases not matched to a gene: 10. CDR3 amino acids: CASSLGPGTVGYEQYF. CDR3 sequence (DNA): TGTGCCAGCAGCTTAGGGCCGGGGACAGTCGGGTACGAGCAGTACTTC.

The chain joins TRBV7-9 to TRBJ2-7; D not resolved. V was trimmed by 5 bases and J by 0 bases, leaving 14 bases between them. Germline loops: CDR1 SEHNR, CDR2 FQNEAQ (reference sequence). This CDR3 comprises 15 residues. CDR3 coding DNA: TGTGCCAGCAGCCCCCAACAGAGAAGCTCCTACGAGCAGTACTTC. Residues: CASSPQQRSSYEQYF. Based on the CDR3 plus reference TRBV7-9 and TRBJ2-7, the full variable domain is DTGVSQNPRHKITKRGQNVTFRCDPISEHNRLYWYRQTLGQGPEFLTYFQNEAQLEKSRLLSDRFSAERPKGSFSTLEIQRTEQGDSAMYLCASSPQQRSSYEQYFGPGTRLTVT.

The CDR3, as DNA: TGCAGTGCCCCTAAAGGGACACCGGGTCCCTATAGCAATCAGCCCCAGCATTTT. This translates into CSAPKGTPGPYSNQPQHF. The chain is built from TRBV20-1 and TRBJ1-5; D is perhaps TRBD1 (6 bases). The CDR3 covers 18 residues. The V gene's germline CDR1 is DFQATT and CDR2 SNEGSKA (reference sequence). The V end was cut by 6 bases, the J end by 0 bases, with 24 bases between.

CDR3 loop: CSAIGTGWTSYEQYF. The CDR3, as DNA: TGCAGTGCCATTGGGACAGGGTGGACTTCCTACGAGCAGTACTTC. This chain uses TRBV20-1 with TRBJ2-7, with 9 positions matching TRBD1. In germline, CDR1 is DFQATT, CDR2 SNEGSKA (reference sequence). The CDR3 runs 15 residues. Trimming cost V 6 bases and J 1 base; bases outside gene matches: 10.

This clonotype has only one observation. The V call is TRBV15, the J call TRBJ1-2, with D tentatively TRBD1 (6 bases). Trimming pared 3 bases from V and 2 bases from J, leaving 19 bases between. This CDR3 comprises 17 residues. Germline loops: CDR1 LNHNV, CDR2 YYDKDF (reference sequence). DNA of the CDR3: TGTGCCACCAGCAGTGAAGCGCTTCGAGACAGGAACTATGGCTACACCTTC. Amino acid sequence: CATSSEALRDRNYGYTF. The full variable domain, with the rest looked up from reference TRBV15 and TRBJ1-2, is DAMVIQNPRYQVTQFGKPVTLSCSQTLNHNVMYWYQQKSSQAPKLLFHYYDKDFNNEADTPDNFQSRRPNTSFCFLDIRSPGLGDTAMYLCATSSEALRDRNYGYTFGSGTRLTVV.

Comment on this clonotype: Likely a read error: the CDR3 ends without its conserved phenylalanine or tryptophan. The DNA is omitted, as the CDR3 cannot be located on it reliably, and the CDR3 follows TCRdb's listing. This chain uses TRBV9 with TRBJ1-6; TRBD1 is the table's D call and was not checked against the DNA. CDR1 is SGDLS and CDR2 is YYNGEE in the germline V gene. The CDR3 contains 8 residues when both ends are counted. The CDR3 is CASSPLHS.

This clonotype was detected a few times. The chain employs TRBV29-1 and TRBJ1-2; tentatively, D is TRBD1 (5 bases). The CDR3 totals 14 residues. CDR1 SQVTM and CDR2 ANQGSEA come from the germline V gene. With 4 bases removed from V and 3 bases from J, the gap between germline ends came to 15 bases. The CDR3 loop reads CSVVGSGTYYGYTF. CDR3 DNA: TGCAGCGTTGTTGGTTCAGGGACGTACTATGGCTACACCTTC.

There are many counts of this clonotype. The chain combines TRBV25-1 with TRBJ1-4; D perhaps matches TRBD1 (6 bases). CDR1 and CDR2 from the germline V gene are MGHDK and SYGVNS. This CDR3 has 15 amino acids. Trimming removed 5 bases from V and 6 bases from J, with 16 bases in between. This chain's CDR3 is CASSLPGGAYEKLFF. The CDR3 nucleotides read TGTGCCAGCAGTCTTCCCGGGGGGGCGTATGAAAAACTGTTTTTT.

J is TRBJ1-5 and V is TRBV11-2; no definite D call. The CDR3 is 13 amino acids. CDR1 and CDR2 (germline): SGHAT, FQNNGV. Between the trimmed V and J ends, which lost 6 bases and 7 bases, there was a span of 13 bases. The CDR3 reads CASSFARDQPQHF. CDR3 nucleotide sequence: TGTGCCAGCAGTTTCGCCCGTGACCAGCCCCAGCATTTT.

This clonotype occurred many times. V and J are TRBV11-2 and TRBJ1-1; 7 nucleotides align to TRBD1. This CDR3 spans 14 amino acids. The V and J ends lost 4 bases and 6 bases, in that order; junction bases with no gene match: 8. In germline, CDR1 is SGHAT, CDR2 FQNNGV. The CDR3 is CASSSTGVMAEAFF. As DNA, the CDR3 is TGTGCCAGCAGCTCTACAGGGGTGATGGCTGAAGCTTTCTTT. The full variable domain, its missing parts supplied by reference TRBV11-2 and TRBJ1-1, is EAGVAQSPRYKIIEKRQSVAFWCNPISGHATLYWYQQILGQGPKLLIQFQNNGVVDDSQLPKDRFSAERLKGVDSTLKIQPAKLEDSAVYLCASSSTGVMAEAFFGQGTRLTVV.

This clonotype was detected ten times or more. This sequence joins TRBV7-2 and TRBJ1-2; D may be TRBD1 (5 bases). The V and J ends lost 5 bases and 8 bases respectively, with 18 bases between them. The CDR3 spans 14 residues. The germline V gene encodes CDR1 SGHTA and CDR2 FQGNSA. The CDR3 DNA follows: TGTGCCAGCAGCCATCCCAATCCCTCAGGGGGCTACACCTTC. It encodes CASSHPNPSGGYTF.

The rearrangement uses TRBV2 and TRBJ1-2; D is perhaps TRBD1 (6 bases). CDR3 length: 14 residues. Germline assignment: CDR1 SNHLY and CDR2 FYNNEI. Trimming stripped 5 bases from V and 8 bases from J, with 18 bases between. The CDR3 spells CASSYTGGPGGYTF. CDR3 bases: TGTGCCAGCAGTTATACCGGGGGGCCGGGCGGCTACACCTTC.

This clonotype was recorded many times. The chain is built from TRBV20-1 and TRBJ1-2; possible D gene TRBD1, 5 bases. The germline V and J ends were trimmed by 3 bases and 3 bases, with 14 bases remaining between them. This CDR3 has 14 residues. Germline assignment: CDR1 DFQATT and CDR2 SNEGSKA (reference sequence). The DNA of the CDR3 is TGCAGTGCTAGGGGGACCGGTCTGGACTATGGCTACACCTTC. It specifies CSARGTGLDYGYTF.

The sample holds many counts of this clonotype. Germline and junction disagree at one end, which may indicate a read error. The chain uses TRBV10-3 and TRBJ2-7; 8 positions match TRBD2. CDR3 length equals 15 residues. Looked up from germline, CDR1 is ENHRY and CDR2 is SYGVKD. CDR3 protein: CASSYLGTRTYEQYF. The CDR3 DNA reads TGTGCCAGCAGTTATTTAGGGACTAGAACCTACGAGCAGTACTTC.

This clonotype was observed a few times. CDR3 DNA: TGCGCCAGCAGCCAGGGGGGATTGGCAGGGGGCGCGGGCTCCTATAATTCACCCCTCCACTTT. This translates into CASSQGGLAGGAGSYNSPLHF. The J gene is TRBJ1-6, the V gene TRBV4-1; 8 bases are a match to TRBD1. V lost 3 bases and J lost 0; bases outside the gene matches: 16. The CDR3 length is 21 residues. The V gene's germline CDR1 is MGHRA and CDR2 YSYEKL.

Many counts were recorded for this clonotype. The J gene is TRBJ2-7, the V gene TRBV9; D is perhaps TRBD2 (6 bases). The CDR3 contains 13 residues. Germline values: CDR1 SGDLS, CDR2 YYNGEE. Trimming removed 0 bases from V and 5 bases from J, with 9 bases in between. Here the CDR3 DNA reads TGTGCCAGCAGCGTAGGGGGAGGCGACGAGCAGTACTTC. It codes for CASSVGGGDEQYF. The full variable domain, its missing parts supplied by reference TRBV9 and TRBJ2-7, is DSGVTQTPKHLITATGQRVTLRCSPRSGDLSVYWYQQSLDQGLQFLIQYYNGEERAKGNILERFSAQQFPDLHSELNLSSLELGDSALYFCASSVGGGDEQYFGPGTRLTVT.

This clonotype has at least ten counts. This sequence joins TRBV10-3 and TRBJ2-7; tentative D call: TRBD2 (6 bases). The V end was cut by 5 bases, the J end by 5 bases, with 13 bases between. The length of the CDR3 is 13 residues. The germline V gene encodes CDR1 ENHRY and CDR2 SYGVKD. CDR3 sequence reads: CAISRDSPDEQYF. CDR3 nucleotide sequence: TGTGCCATCAGTCGGGACTCACCCGACGAGCAGTACTTC.

The sample holds a few counts of this clonotype. This chain uses TRBV11-2 with TRBJ2-7; 11 nucleotides line up with TRBD2. There are 16 residues in the CDR3. Germline CDR1 and CDR2: SGHAT and FQNNGV. J was trimmed by 4 bases and V by 5 bases; bases with no gene match: 10. CDR3 protein: CASSVNSGGGLYEQYF. In DNA, the CDR3 is TGTGCCAGCAGCGTAAATAGCGGGGGGGGATTATACGAGCAGTACTTC.

This clonotype has only a few counts. Given a much more abundant clone one base away, this may be a read error. The conserved phenylalanine or tryptophan is not found at the CDR3 terminus, so this likely reflects a read error. The genes are TRBV2 and TRBJ1-6, with 12 positions matching TRBD1. Germline V gene sequence: CDR1 SNHLY, CDR2 FYNNEI. This CDR3 is built from 16 residues. V dropped 7 bases and J dropped 5; count of bases not matched to a gene: 6. DNA of the CDR3: TGTGCCAGCACGGGACAGGGGGCGAGGGATAATTCACCCCTCCACCTT. Protein product: CASTGQGARDNSPLHL.

A single count supports this clonotype. This chain links TRBV10-3 with TRBJ1-1; 7 bases line up with TRBD1. Looked up from germline, CDR1 is ENHRY and CDR2 is SYGVKD. Unmatched junction bases numbered 9, after V lost 6 bases and J lost 5 bases. This CDR3 has 14 residues. CDR3 nucleotide sequence: TGTGCCATCAGCAGACAGGGTCTGGGGACTGAAGCTTTCTTT. This translates into CAISRQGLGTEAFF.

Only a few counts were recorded for this clonotype. The chain carries TRBV27 and TRBJ1-1; no clear D gene. CDR3 size: 13 residues. V lost 6 bases and J lost 4, with 12 bases in between. The germline gives CDR1 MNHEY, CDR2 SMNVEV (reference sequence). This CDR3 reads CASRGDRFTEAFF. DNA for the CDR3: TGTGCCAGCAGGGGCGATAGGTTCACTGAAGCTTTCTTT.

This clonotype was counted at least ten times. V and J are TRBV9 and TRBJ2-7; TRBD2 might be the D (6 bases). The CDR3 loop spans 14 amino acids. Germline values: CDR1 SGDLS, CDR2 YYNGEE. V was trimmed by 4 bases and J by 3 bases, leaving 14 bases between them. The CDR3 loop reads CASSPPSADYEQYF. Written as DNA, the CDR3 is TGTGCCAGCAGCCCGCCTAGCGCTGACTACGAGCAGTACTTC.

This clonotype was observed at least ten times. V is TRBV7-8 and J is TRBJ1-6, with 12 bases aligning to TRBD1. Per the germline V gene, CDR1 is SGHVS and CDR2 is FQNEAQ. The CDR3 has 20 amino acids. The V and J ends lost 1 base and 1 base, in that order; junction bases with no gene match: 8. CDR3: CASSLVRPGQGASYNSPLHF. The DNA of the CDR3 is TGTGCCAGCAGCTTAGTTAGGCCGGGACAGGGGGCTTCCTATAATTCACCCCTCCACTTT.

This sequence joins TRBV6-5 and TRBJ2-7; TRBD1 matches at 8 bases. With V trimmed by 4 bases and J by 5 bases, 13 bases remained unmatched. The CDR3 extends over 16 amino acids. Germline-derived CDR1 and CDR2 are MNHEY and SVGAGI. For the CDR3, the DNA is TGTGCCAGCAGTTCCCGCTGGACAGGGCCGGCCAACGAGCAGTACTTC. Protein: CASSSRWTGPANEQYF.

This clonotype was counted ten times or more. The chain recombines TRBV14 with TRBJ1-1; D is undetermined. Trimming shortened V by 0 bases and J by 4 bases, and 6 bases separated the two germline ends. The CDR3 is 13 amino acids. Germline-derived CDR1 and CDR2 are SGHDN and FVKESK. CDR3 bases: TGTGCCAGCAGCCAAGAGCTTAGCACTGAAGCTTTCTTT. Encoded protein: CASSQELSTEAFF.

This sequence joins TRBV9 and TRBJ1-6; D is ambiguous. Trimming took 2 bases from V and 7 from J, leaving 10 bases between them. There are 14 residues in the CDR3. Germline-derived CDR1 and CDR2 are SGDLS and YYNGEE. The CDR3 loop reads CASSVSQENSPLHF. The DNA for the CDR3 is TGTGCCAGCAGCGTTTCGCAGGAAAATTCACCCCTCCACTTT.

Only a few counts were recorded for this clonotype. CDR3 nucleotides: TGCAGTGTCGACCGGGACAGGGAATCCTACGAGCAGTACTTC. Amino acid sequence: CSVDRDRESYEQYF. The chain uses TRBV20-1 and TRBJ2-7, with 9 bases identical to TRBD1. This CDR3 comprises 14 residues. Germline V CDR1 and CDR2: DFQATT, SNEGSKA (reference sequence). J was trimmed by 1 base and V by 7 bases; bases with no gene match: 8.

This clonotype showed up many times. The V call is TRBV2, the J call TRBJ2-6, with a possible D match to TRBD1 (6 bases). This CDR3 is 17 amino acids long. The V and J ends lost 8 bases and 0 bases respectively, with 17 bases between them. The germline V gene encodes CDR1 SNHLY and CDR2 FYNNEI. The CDR3 DNA follows: TGTGCCAGCCTTGGCAGGGGCCGGTCCTCTGGGGCCAACGTCCTGACTTTC. The encoded protein is CASLGRGRSSGANVLTF.

The table lists this clonotype with many counts. This chain links TRBV7-2 with TRBJ2-2, with TRBD2 matching over 11 bases. V dropped 5 bases and J dropped 6; count of bases not matched to a gene: 8. This CDR3 comprises 16 residues. The germline CDR1 and CDR2 sequences are SGHTA and FQGNSA. The CDR3 region is CASSPRTSGFPGELFF. DNA for the CDR3: TGTGCCAGCAGCCCAAGGACTAGCGGGTTCCCCGGGGAGCTGTTTTTT.